The 28 T cell receptor beta chains in this list originate from one sample, sequenced in a study of memory CD4+ T cells and cytomegalovirus serostatus. Assay used: immunoSEQ multiplex PCR; TCRdb lists only in-frame clones, some missing. The sample shows roughly 76,000 clones, 75% to 85% of them seen only once. Single viable CD3+CD4+CD8-CD45RO+ cells were sorted as the memory CD4+ T cells. The sequenced sample consisted of memory CD4+ T cells from blood. These TCRs come from an adult in good health and CMV-seropositive.

This clone was seen once. The V and J genes are TRBV6-1 and TRBJ1-1; D is uncertain. The CDR3 spans 13 residues. Germline CDR1 is MNHNS and CDR2 is SASEGT. V gave up 7 bases and J gave up 1 base, with 10 bases separating them. CDR3 protein: CASISIGNTEAFF. The CDR3 coding sequence is TGTGCCAGCATCAGCATTGGGAACACTGAAGCTTTCTTT.

The genes are TRBV11-2 and TRBJ1-5; D not certain. V was cut by 0 bases and J by 4 bases, with 10 bases left in between. The CDR3 runs 15 residues. Germline CDR1 reads SGHAT; CDR2 reads FQNNGV. CDR3 loop: CASSLDYGMNQPQHF. CDR3 coding DNA: TGTGCCAGCAGCTTAGATTATGGGATGAATCAGCCCCAGCATTTT.

This clone came up a few times. The chain links TRBV27 to TRBJ1-2, with 8 bases lining up with TRBD1. J was trimmed by 9 bases and V by 5 bases; bases with no gene match: 8. This CDR3 is built from 13 residues. CDR1 is MNHEY, CDR2 SMNVEV, per germline (reference sequence). The CDR3 nucleotides read TGTGCCAGCAGTCTATGGGGACAGGCTAGCTACACCTTC. Amino acids: CASSLWGQASYTF.

The chain links TRBV7-2 to TRBJ1-2; 7 bases line up with TRBD1. This CDR3 has 14 amino acids. The V gene's germline CDR1 is SGHTA and CDR2 FQGNSA. The trim removed 5 bases at V and 2 bases at J, leaving 5 bases unmatched. CDR3 coding DNA: TGTGCCAGCAGCCCTCAGACAGGGAACTATGGCTACACCTTC. Its protein product is CASSPQTGNYGYTF.

This rearrangement joins TRBV7-2 to TRBJ2-4; TRBD2 matches 14 bases. Trimming at V came to 5 bases and at J to 13 bases, leaving 4 bases not matched to a gene. The length of the CDR3 is 13 residues. From germline, CDR1 is SGHTA and CDR2 FQGNSA. The CDR3 protein is CASSPGLAGAQYF. The CDR3 nucleotides read TGTGCCAGCAGCCCGGGACTAGCGGGGGCCCAGTACTTC.

This clone was seen a single time. The chain uses TRBV27 and TRBJ1-2, with D possibly being TRBD1 (5 bases). Germline V gene lookup returns CDR1 MNHEY and CDR2 SMNVEV (reference sequence). The CDR3 totals 13 residues. The ends were cut back, 3 bases at V and 8 bases at J, with 13 bases in the middle. This CDR3 is CASSFSGEGGYTF. The CDR3 region has the DNA TGTGCCAGCAGTTTTTCAGGAGAGGGGGGCTACACCTTC.

The V gene is TRBV5-1, the J gene TRBJ1-1, with 9 positions matching TRBD1. Germline V gene lookup returns CDR1 SGHRS and CDR2 YFSETQ. After removal of 0 bases from V and 5 bases from J, the junction contained 5 bases not matched to a gene. The CDR3 runs to 15 residues. CDR3 sequence reads: CASSLAGTGRTEAFF. The CDR3 bases are TGCGCCAGCAGCTTGGCAGGGACAGGGAGGACTGAAGCTTTCTTT.

This chain links TRBV5-1 with TRBJ2-3, with 13 bases that match TRBD2. V gave up 3 bases and J gave up 4 bases; unmatched junction bases: 5. This CDR3 comprises 16 residues. The germline V gene encodes CDR1 SGHRS and CDR2 YFSETQ. In nucleotides, the CDR3 is TGCGCCAGCAGCTCCTTACTAGCGGGGGGGCCAGATACGCAGTATTTT. It yields the protein CASSSLLAGGPDTQYF.

This rearrangement joins TRBV7-2 to TRBJ1-2; D might be TRBD1 (6 bases). Germline-derived CDR1 and CDR2 are SGHTA and FQGNSA. V dropped 1 base and J dropped 5 bases, with 14 bases sitting between them. CDR3 length: 15 residues. CDR3 sequence: CASSLEGGPTYGYTF. CDR3 DNA: TGTGCCAGCAGCTTAGAGGGGGGCCCGACGTATGGCTACACCTTC.

CDR3 nucleotides: TGTGCCTGGAACGGGGGCCCACAAGAGACCCAGTACTTC. Translating it yields CAWNGGPQETQYF. V usage is TRBV30 and J usage is TRBJ2-5; the D gene could be TRBD1 or TRBD2 (6 bases each). This CDR3 region has 13 residues. In germline, CDR1 is GTSNPN, CDR2 SVGIG (reference sequence). V dropped 4 bases and J dropped 2 bases, with 11 bases sitting between them.

The V gene is TRBV19, the J gene TRBJ2-7; D is unresolved. V shed 2 bases and J shed 8 bases, with 1 base lying between them. The CDR3 is made up of 9 amino acids. Germline V lookup: CDR1 LNHDA, CDR2 SQIVND (reference sequence). CDR3 residues: CASSIQQYF. The CDR3, as DNA: TGTGCCAGTAGTATACAGCAGTACTTC.

A remark on this clone: Other DNA sequences of this sample code for an identical CDR3. The rearrangement joins TRBV5-1 to TRBJ2-7; TRBD2 aligns across 11 bases. The junction had 5 bases not matched to a gene; V was cut back by 3 bases and J by 0 bases. Germline CDR1 SGHRS, CDR2 YFSETQ. The CDR3 runs 16 residues. In DNA form, the CDR3 reads TGCGCCAGCAGCTGGACTAGCGGGCTGAGCTCCTACGAGCAGTACTTC. Translation: CASSWTSGLSSYEQYF. Full variable domain (outside the CDR3, taken from reference TRBV5-1 and TRBJ2-7): KAGVTQTPRYLIKTRGQQVTLSCSPISGHRSVSWYQQTPGQGLQFLFEYFSETQRNKGNFPGRFSGRQFSNSRSEMNVSTLELGDSALYLCASSWTSGLSSYEQYFGPGTRLTVT.

The V gene is TRBV11-2, the J gene TRBJ1-4; no firm D call. Germline values: CDR1 SGHAT, CDR2 FQNNGV. Trimming removed 0 bases from V and 0 bases from J, with 2 bases in between. There are 14 residues in the CDR3. The CDR3 bases are TGTGCCAGCAGCTTAGATGCAACTAATGAAAAACTGTTTTTT. It encodes CASSLDATNEKLFF.

The chain carries TRBV27 and TRBJ1-5; maybe TRBD1 (5 bases). The CDR3 loop spans 17 amino acids. The V end was cut by 2 bases, the J end by 3 bases, with 17 bases between. Germline CDR1 reads MNHEY; CDR2 reads SMNVEV (reference sequence). For the CDR3, the DNA is TGTGCCAGCAGTTTAACGGGGGGAGCGGTGGTCAATCAGCCCCAGCATTTT. As protein: CASSLTGGAVVNQPQHF.

The chain recombines TRBV2 with TRBJ2-3; the D is unclear. Trimming shortened V by 6 bases and J by 0 bases, and 7 bases separated the two germline ends. The CDR3 length is 13 residues. Germline values: CDR1 SNHLY, CDR2 FYNNEI. In DNA form, the CDR3 reads TGTGCCAGCAGCCCGGCTAGCACAGATACGCAGTATTTT. This translates into CASSPASTDTQYF.

The V and J genes are TRBV7-2 and TRBJ1-3; no clear D gene. Germline V gives CDR1 SGHTA, CDR2 FQGNSA. This CDR3 contains 16 residues. Trimming stripped 1 base from V and 3 bases from J, with 13 bases between. The CDR3 DNA reads TGTGCCAGCAGCTTAGGGTCCCCTCGTGGTGGAAACACCATATATTTT. Its protein is CASSLGSPRGGNTIYF.

The chain uses TRBV5-1 and TRBJ2-5, with a weak D call TRBD2 (6 bases). The germline CDR1 and CDR2 sequences are SGHRS and YFSETQ. The ends were cut back, 7 bases at V and 4 bases at J, with 14 bases in the middle. The CDR3 sequence is 13 residues long. The CDR3 DNA reads TGCGCCAGCCGCGCTCTCGGGGGAGAGACCCAGTACTTC. Encoded protein: CASRALGGETQYF.

V is TRBV7-2 and J is TRBJ2-3; the D gene is possibly TRBD2 (6 bases). Germline CDR1 SGHTA, CDR2 FQGNSA. The V gene lost 5 bases and the J gene lost 4 bases, with 22 bases spanning the gap. The CDR3 consists of 17 residues. As DNA, the CDR3 is TGTGCCAGCAGCACCCGATCCGGGACTTACGGGTCAGATACGCAGTATTTT. This gives the protein CASSTRSGTYGSDTQYF.

This chain connects TRBV29-1 to TRBJ1-2; D is perhaps TRBD1 (6 bases). Germline V gene sequence: CDR1 SQVTM, CDR2 ANQGSEA. Trimming removed 5 bases at V and 8 bases at J, with 18 bases between. CDR3 length: 13 residues. For the CDR3, the DNA is TGCAGCGTTTCCCCTACAGGGATGGAGGGCTACACCTTC. As protein: CSVSPTGMEGYTF.

CDR3 DNA: TGTGCCAGCAGTTCTCCGGGGGCTGCTGGCACAGATACGCAGTATTTT. This gives the protein CASSSPGAAGTDTQYF. V gene TRBV28 combines with J gene TRBJ2-3, with D perhaps given as TRBD1 or TRBD2 (6 bases each). Between the trimmed V and J ends, which lost 4 bases and 1 base, there was a span of 15 bases. Per germline, CDR1 MDHEN and CDR2 SYDVKM. There are 16 residues in the CDR3.

This clone was found once. The V call is TRBV6-5, the J call TRBJ1-1, with 8 bases fitting TRBD1. The CDR3 covers 14 residues. The V gene end was trimmed by 6 bases and the J gene end by 3 bases; junction bases not matched to a gene: 6. Germline values: CDR1 MNHEY, CDR2 SVGAGI. CDR3 residues: CASRNRGEYTEAFF. The CDR3 DNA reads as TGTGCCAGCAGGAACAGGGGGGAGTACACTGAAGCTTTCTTT.

This clone occurred a few times. V and J are TRBV2 and TRBJ2-1, with 9 bases fitting TRBD1. The germline CDR1 and CDR2 sequences are SNHLY and FYNNEI. The CDR3 has 14 residues. J was trimmed by 5 bases and V by 11 bases; bases with no gene match: 10. CDR3 amino acids: CAGKTQGAHNEQFF. Here the CDR3 DNA reads TGTGCCGGAAAAACACAGGGGGCTCACAATGAGCAGTTCTTC.

The J gene is TRBJ2-3, the V gene TRBV7-2; 8 positions match TRBD2. The V and J ends lost 5 bases and 2 bases, in that order; junction bases with no gene match: 3. The CDR3 has 14 residues. In germline, CDR1 is SGHTA, CDR2 FQGNSA. The CDR3 bases are TGTGCCAGCAGCCCGGGACTAGTCACAGATACGCAGTATTTT. The encoded protein is CASSPGLVTDTQYF.

V is TRBV5-6 and J is TRBJ1-1; D call uncertain. With 6 bases removed from V and 2 bases from J, the gap between germline ends came to 11 bases. This CDR3 is built from 13 residues. From germline, CDR1 is SGHDT and CDR2 YYEEEE. The CDR3 nucleotides read TGTGCCAGCAAACGTTTTACTAACACTGAAGCTTTCTTT. It codes for CASKRFTNTEAFF.

This clone appeared once. V and J are TRBV7-9 and TRBJ1-3; 7 nucleotides align to TRBD1. Germline CDR1 and CDR2: SEHNR and FQNEAQ (reference sequence). This CDR3 spans 13 amino acids. V trimming: 7 bases; J trimming: 2 bases; junction bases outside the gene matches: 2. This CDR3 reads CASTTGAGNTIYF. In DNA, the CDR3 is TGTGCCAGCACAACAGGGGCTGGAAACACCATATATTTT.

This rearrangement joins TRBV5-1 to TRBJ1-4, with D tentatively TRBD1 (6 bases). Germline-derived CDR1 and CDR2 are SGHRS and YFSETQ. V was pared by 5 bases and J by 7 bases, with 18 bases between. This CDR3 has 15 amino acids. The CDR3 DNA follows: TGCGCCAGCAGTTCCGGACAGCCGGGCGGTGAAAAACTGTTTTTT. Its translation is CASSSGQPGGEKLFF. The variable domain in full, completed from reference TRBV5-1 and TRBJ1-4, reads KAGVTQTPRYLIKTRGQQVTLSCSPISGHRSVSWYQQTPGQGLQFLFEYFSETQRNKGNFPGRFSGRQFSNSRSEMNVSTLELGDSALYLCASSSGQPGGEKLFFGSGTQLSVL.

The V gene is TRBV7-7, the J gene TRBJ2-3; possibly TRBD2 for D (5 bases). Trimming stripped 4 bases from V and 5 bases from J, with 16 bases between. This CDR3 has 15 amino acids. Germline values: CDR1 SSHAT, CDR2 FNYEAQ (reference sequence). As DNA, the CDR3 is TGTGCCAGCAGCTCTACGGGGAGCCGCGGAGATACGCAGTATTTT. Protein product: CASSSTGSRGDTQYF.

The CDR3, as DNA: TGTGCCAGCAGCTTGGCAATTTACACCGGGGAGCTGTTTTTT. Protein product: CASSLAIYTGELFF. The chain carries TRBV5-5 and TRBJ2-2; D is unresolved. Germline loops: CDR1 SGHKS, CDR2 YYEKEE (reference sequence). V was clipped by 0 bases and J by 3 bases, with 6 bases between them. The CDR3 contains 14 residues.